Shown below are 18 T cell receptor beta chains from a single sample sequenced in a study of hypomethylating agent response in myelodysplastic syndrome. Produced via immunoSEQ multiplex PCR; TCRdb's table is partial and in-frame only. The table records a few thousand clones, about 80% of them present only once. Sample: bone marrow, taken before or after starting hypomethylating agent treatment for myelodysplastic syndrome (not recorded which). These receptors were taken from a human donor with myelodysplastic syndrome.

This chain uses TRBV21-1 with TRBJ1-4. TRBV21-1 is marked as a pseudogene. This CDR3 contains 17 residues. The CDR3 DNA reads TGTGCCAGCAGTATGCCGATATACAAGGTGCATAATGAAAAACTGTTTTTT. As protein: CASSMPIYKVHNEKLFF.

The CDR3 loop reads CASNHLGPASGQYF. The CDR3 coding sequence is TGTGCCAGCAACCACCTAGGGCCAGCGTCCGGGCAGTACTTC. V usage is TRBV6-6 and J usage is TRBJ2-7; D gene unclear. V dropped 7 bases and J dropped 9 bases, with 22 bases sitting between them. Germline CDR1 and CDR2: MNHNY and SVGAGI (reference sequence). The CDR3 is 14 residues long.

This clone was seen more than once but under ten times. V is TRBV19 and J is TRBJ2-2, with unresolved D. Trimming cost V 3 bases and J 4 bases, with 6 bases left between them. The CDR3 loop spans 13 amino acids. Germline values: CDR1 LNHDA, CDR2 SQIVND (reference sequence). The CDR3 nucleotides read TGTGCCAGTAGTATTACCTTCACCGGGGAGCTGTTTTTT. This encodes CASSITFTGELFF.

CDR3 loop: CASSLGQGASQPQHF. Here the CDR3 DNA reads TGTGCCAGCAGCCTTGGACAGGGAGCGTCACAGCCCCAGCATTTT. This rearrangement joins TRBV6-1 to TRBJ1-5; 8 bases are a match to TRBD1. The CDR3 loop spans 15 amino acids. CDR1 is MNHNS, CDR2 SASEGT, per germline. V was clipped by 6 bases and J by 7 bases; unmatched bases: 11.

The chain links TRBV5-1 to TRBJ2-1; TRBD1 might be the D (6 bases). Germline CDR1 reads SGHRS; CDR2 reads YFSETQ. The V end lost 0 bases, the J end lost 2 bases, and 9 bases lay between the germline ends. The CDR3 loop spans 15 amino acids. The CDR3 loop reads CASSLEGTTYNEQFF. The CDR3 DNA is TGCGCCAGCAGCTTGGAAGGGACAACCTACAATGAGCAGTTCTTC.

This clone has only one observation. This chain links TRBV7-8 with TRBJ2-7, with 8 bases aligning to TRBD1. The V segment lost 2 bases and the J segment 1 base; nucleotides outside the gene matches: 1. Germline CDR1 and CDR2: SGHVS and FQNEAQ. This CDR3 region has 14 residues. The CDR3 sequence: CASSLQGASYEQYF. The DNA for the CDR3 is TGTGCCAGCAGCTTACAGGGGGCTTCCTACGAGCAGTACTTC.

The chain combines TRBV10-3 with TRBJ1-1, with D unresolved. Trimming stripped 2 bases from V and 1 base from J, with 5 bases between. CDR1 is ENHRY and CDR2 is SYGVKD in the germline V gene. The CDR3 sequence is 13 residues long. The CDR3 here is CAISEGRNTEAFF. The DNA of the CDR3 is TGTGCCATCAGTGAGGGAAGGAACACTGAAGCTTTCTTT.

This chain links TRBV6-1 with TRBJ2-1; a weak D match, TRBD2 (5 bases). The CDR3 is 13 residues long. The V gene's germline CDR1 is MNHNS and CDR2 SASEGT. V was cut by 8 bases and J by 0 bases, with 8 bases left in between. CDR3 sequence reads: CASRRDSYNEQFF. The CDR3 DNA is TGTGCCAGCCGACGGGACTCCTACAATGAGCAGTTCTTC.

Written as DNA, the CDR3 is TGCGCCAGCAGTCCCAACACCAACCACTCCTACGAGCAGTACTTC. Residues: CASSPNTNHSYEQYF. V usage is TRBV23-1 and J usage is TRBJ2-7; D unresolved. TRBV23-1 is an open reading frame, and its role is uncertain. V was pared by 4 bases and J by 0 bases, with 13 bases between. This CDR3 comprises 15 residues.

The chain recombines TRBV7-2 with TRBJ2-7, with a tentative D call TRBD2 (5 bases). Germline values: CDR1 SGHTA, CDR2 FQGNSA. The V gene lost 1 base and the J gene lost 4 bases, with 14 bases spanning the gap. There are 15 residues in the CDR3. For the CDR3, the DNA is TGTGCCAGCAGCTTAGATATAAGCGGCGTATACGAGCAGTACTTC. Residues: CASSLDISGVYEQYF.

In this sample, this clone turned up once. This chain uses TRBV2 with TRBJ2-2; tentative D call: TRBD2 (5 bases). CDR1 SNHLY and CDR2 FYNNEI come from the germline V gene. V lost 4 bases and J lost 3, with 9 bases in between. The CDR3 consists of 14 residues. The CDR3 reads CASSGEHYTGELFF. In DNA, the CDR3 is TGTGCCAGCAGTGGGGAGCACTACACCGGGGAGCTGTTTTTT.

This clone was recorded a few times. V and J are TRBV7-7 and TRBJ2-3, with TRBD1 matching 8 bases. In germline, CDR1 is SSHAT, CDR2 FNYEAQ (reference sequence). The ends lost 5 bases at V and 1 base at J; junction bases unmatched: 5. This CDR3 is built from 15 residues. Here the CDR3 DNA reads TGTGCCAGCAGCGTCGGGACAGGACGCACAGATACGCAGTATTTT. Protein product: CASSVGTGRTDTQYF.

The genes are TRBV7-2 and TRBJ2-3; a possible D gene is TRBD1 (6 bases). This CDR3 contains 14 residues. Trimming took 3 bases from V and 2 from J, leaving 9 bases between them. Per the germline V gene, CDR1 is SGHTA and CDR2 is FQGNSA. The CDR3 region has the DNA TGTGCCAGCAGCTTGGACAGAGACACAGATACGCAGTATTTT. As protein: CASSLDRDTDTQYF.

The J gene is TRBJ1-2, the V gene TRBV27; TRBD1 matches at 7 bases. The V and J ends lost 0 bases and 4 bases, in that order; junction bases with no gene match: 2. Germline values: CDR1 MNHEY, CDR2 SMNVEV (reference sequence). This CDR3 region has 14 residues. The CDR3 here is CASSLSGTVYGYTF. The CDR3 nucleotides read TGTGCCAGCAGTTTATCCGGGACAGTCTATGGCTACACCTTC.

This clone was observed once. The chain combines TRBV7-2 with TRBJ2-1; 8 bases are shared with TRBD1. V lost 5 bases, J lost 5 bases, and 5 bases stayed unmatched. In germline, CDR1 is SGHTA, CDR2 FQGNSA. The CDR3 is made up of 14 amino acids. CDR3 bases: TGTGCCAGCAGCCCCGTGGACAGGGACAATGAGCAGTTCTTC. Translating it yields CASSPVDRDNEQFF.

Sample share makes this clone large. V and J are TRBV7-9 and TRBJ1-5, with D possibly matching TRBD1 (6 bases). V was cut by 4 bases and J by 5 bases, with 15 bases left in between. CDR1 is SEHNR, CDR2 FQNEAQ, per germline (reference sequence). The CDR3 totals 15 residues. As DNA, the CDR3 is TGTGCCAGCAGCTCGATAGAAGGGGGAGATCAGCCCCAGCATTTT. As protein: CASSSIEGGDQPQHF.

The chain uses TRBV5-1 and TRBJ2-3; the match to TRBD2 covers 9 bases. The CDR3 contains 16 residues. The trim removed 0 bases at V and 4 bases at J, leaving 6 bases unmatched. The germline V gene has CDR1 SGHRS and CDR2 YFSETQ. The CDR3 loop reads CASSLEASGNADTQYF. The CDR3 region has the DNA TGCGCCAGCAGCTTGGAGGCTAGCGGGAATGCAGATACGCAGTATTTT.

The chain carries TRBV5-4 and TRBJ2-1; 8 positions match TRBD2. J was trimmed by 3 bases and V by 4 bases; bases with no gene match: 12. Germline CDR1 SGHNT, CDR2 YYREEE (reference sequence). The CDR3 is 17 amino acids. In DNA, the CDR3 is TGTGCCAGCAGCCCCACCGGGACTAGGGTTATCTACAATGAGCAGTTCTTC. Amino acids: CASSPTGTRVIYNEQFF.